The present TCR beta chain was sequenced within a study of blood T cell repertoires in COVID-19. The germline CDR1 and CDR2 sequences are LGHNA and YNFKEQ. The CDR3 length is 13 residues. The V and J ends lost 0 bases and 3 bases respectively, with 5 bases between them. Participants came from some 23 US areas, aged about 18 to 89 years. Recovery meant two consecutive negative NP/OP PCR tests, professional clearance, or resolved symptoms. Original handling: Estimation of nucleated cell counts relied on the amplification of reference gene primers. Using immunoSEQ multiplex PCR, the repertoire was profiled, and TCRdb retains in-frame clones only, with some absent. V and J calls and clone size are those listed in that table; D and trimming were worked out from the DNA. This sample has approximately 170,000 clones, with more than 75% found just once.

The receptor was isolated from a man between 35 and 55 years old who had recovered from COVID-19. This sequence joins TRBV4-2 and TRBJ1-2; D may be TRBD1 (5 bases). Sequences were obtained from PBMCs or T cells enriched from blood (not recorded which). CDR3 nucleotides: TGTGCCAGCAGCCAAGAACAGGACTATGGCTACACCTTC. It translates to CASSQEQDYGYTF.